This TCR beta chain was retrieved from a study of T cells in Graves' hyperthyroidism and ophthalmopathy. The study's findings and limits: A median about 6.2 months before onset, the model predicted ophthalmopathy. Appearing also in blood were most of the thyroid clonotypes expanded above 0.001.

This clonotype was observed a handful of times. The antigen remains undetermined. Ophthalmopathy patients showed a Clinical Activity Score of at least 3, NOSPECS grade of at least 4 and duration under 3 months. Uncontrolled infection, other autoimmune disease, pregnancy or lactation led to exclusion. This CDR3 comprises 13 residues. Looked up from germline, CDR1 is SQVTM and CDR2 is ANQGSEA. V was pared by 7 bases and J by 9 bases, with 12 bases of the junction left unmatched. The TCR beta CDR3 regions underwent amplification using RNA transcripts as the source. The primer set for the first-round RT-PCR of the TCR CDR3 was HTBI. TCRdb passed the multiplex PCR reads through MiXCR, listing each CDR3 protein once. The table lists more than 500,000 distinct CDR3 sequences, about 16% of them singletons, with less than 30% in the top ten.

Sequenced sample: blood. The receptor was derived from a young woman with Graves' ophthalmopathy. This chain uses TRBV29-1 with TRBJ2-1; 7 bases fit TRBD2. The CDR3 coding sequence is TGCAGCGCCCAGCCCTCGGGGGGAGGTGAGCAGTTCTTC. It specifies CSAQPSGGGEQFF.